The source of this T cell receptor beta chain is a study of radiation and T cells in renal cell carcinoma. About this clone: Its antigen is undetermined.

The study, taken as a whole, reports: No pretreatment tumor biopsies were available for baseline clonotypes.

Libraries were prepared by immunoSEQ multiplex PCR; TCRdb keeps only in-frame clonotypes and omits some of them. The sample contains 60,000 or so clones, roughly 80% of which appear only once. The time point is: blood 4 weeks post-SBRT, at nephrectomy. Treatment here: 15 Gy SBRT to primary tumor, nephrectomy 4 weeks later. Germline trimming cut 2 bases from V and 3 bases from J; bases unmatched to any gene: 7. Germline CDR1 reads SEHNR; CDR2 reads FQNEAQ (reference sequence). This CDR3 has 16 amino acids. This sequence originates from a man aged 55-75 years with renal cell carcinoma. Sequencing was performed on blood, taken from a patient whose treatment included radiotherapy and nephrectomy. V is TRBV7-9 and J is TRBJ2-1; TRBD1 agrees at 7 bases. In DNA, the CDR3 is TGTGCCAGCAGCTTATCTCGGACAGGTGGCTACAATGAGCAGTTCTTC. It translates to CASSLSRTGGYNEQFF. The complete variable domain, with remaining parts taken from reference TRBV7-9 and TRBJ2-1, reads DTGVSQNPRHKITKRGQNVTFRCDPISEHNRLYWYRQTLGQGPEFLTYFQNEAQLEKSRLLSDRFSAERPKGSFSTLEIQRTEQGDSAMYLCASSLSRTGGYNEQFFGPGTRLTVL.